This T cell receptor (beta chain) was identified during a study of T cell responses to AZD1222 COVID-19 vaccine. Whole-study results and caveats: At baseline, seropositivity was found in only a handful of AZD1222 recipients. Nearly half of spike-specific TCRs reportedly go after variant regions that carry no mutations.

This CDR3 has 15 residues. V lost 1 base and J lost 3, with 13 bases in between. CDR1 LGHDT and CDR2 YNNKEL come from the germline V gene (reference sequence). The assay was immunoSEQ multiplex PCR, and TCRdb's table has in-frame clones only and misses some. Of about 130,000 clones listed, around 93% are singletons. Concerning this clone itself: Its target is not known.

The specimen was peripheral blood, collected 28 days after the second AZD1222 dose. This sequence was found in an adult who received the AZD1222 COVID-19 vaccine. The chain joins TRBV3-1 (or the pseudogene TRBV3-2) to TRBJ2-7, with D unclear. The CDR3 coding sequence is TGTGCCAGCAGCCAAGCGGAACGGCAGTTCTACGAGCAGTACTTC. It encodes CASSQAERQFYEQYF.